These 12 T cell receptor beta chains came from one sample sequenced in a study of blood T cell repertoires in COVID-19 (dated by TCRdb to the early 2020s). The library came from the immunoSEQ multiplex PCR assay. In TCRdb, the immuneACCESS table is reduced to in-frame sequences with V and J assigned. These tables do not hold every clone; where another copy was compared, an unresolved V gene accounts for under half, and the others remain unexplained. Recorded for this sample are 100,000 or so clones; roughly 87% of them occurred a single time. The top ten hold 4% to 5% of the sample. The sequencing sample was made of peripheral blood. The receptors were sampled from a man aged 45-65 years with acute or convalescent COVID-19.

The rearrangement joins TRBV11-3 to TRBJ2-5; 12 nucleotides line up with TRBD1. The J segment lost 1 base and the V segment lost 5 bases, leaving 8 bases of the junction unmatched. The CDR3 totals 17 residues. The germline gives CDR1 SGHNT, CDR2 YENEEA. CDR3 nucleotide sequence: TGTGCCAGCAGCCCGAGGGACAGGGGGCGATCCCAAGAGACCCAGTACTTC. Its translation: CASSPRDRGRSQETQYF.

The rearrangement uses TRBV20-1 and TRBJ2-1; D is undetermined. The CDR3 is 11 residues long. Trimming removed 0 bases at V and 8 bases at J, with 5 bases between. Germline CDR1 and CDR2: DFQATT and SNEGSKA (reference sequence). The CDR3 DNA follows: TGCAGTGCTAGAGAGAACTATGAGCAGTTCTTC. Protein product: CSARENYEQFF.

The chain uses TRBV3-1 (or the pseudogene TRBV3-2) and TRBJ2-7, with D maybe TRBD2 (5 bases). The germline V gene has CDR1 LGHDT and CDR2 YNNKEL (reference sequence). CDR3 length: 15 amino acids. V gave up 2 bases and J gave up 6 bases, with 17 bases separating them. DNA of the CDR3: TGTGCCAGCAGCCAAAGCTCTAGCCCGGCGGGCGAGCAGTACTTC. This translates into CASSQSSSPAGEQYF.

This chain joins TRBV10-3 and TRBJ1-1; 7 bases line up with TRBD1. There are 16 residues in the CDR3. Germline CDR1 and CDR2: ENHRY and SYGVKD. The V and J ends lost 6 bases and 0 bases, in that order; junction bases with no gene match: 10. CDR3 in amino acids: CAIRRNRGDMNTEAFF. The CDR3 nucleotides read TGTGCCATCAGAAGGAACAGGGGCGACATGAACACTGAAGCTTTCTTT.

CDR3 sequence reads: CASSLVGIGQETQYF. In DNA, the CDR3 is TGTGCCAGCAGCTTAGTTGGCATTGGCCAAGAGACCCAGTACTTC. The V call is TRBV7-9, the J call TRBJ2-5; the D is unclear. V lost 1 base and J 1 base, leaving 10 bases between the germline ends. The CDR3 is 15 residues long. The germline V gene has CDR1 SEHNR and CDR2 FQNEAQ (reference sequence). Drawing the rest from reference TRBV7-9 and TRBJ2-5, the complete variable domain is DTGVSQNPRHKITKRGQNVTFRCDPISEHNRLYWYRQTLGQGPEFLTYFQNEAQLEKSRLLSDRFSAERPKGSFSTLEIQRTEQGDSAMYLCASSLVGIGQETQYFGPGTRLLVL.

The J gene is TRBJ1-1, the V gene TRBV29-1, with 7 bases identical to TRBD1. The CDR3 spans 13 residues. With 6 bases clipped from V and 5 bases from J, the junction kept 9 bases outside the gene matches. CDR1 is SQVTM and CDR2 is ANQGSEA in the germline V gene. CDR3 residues: CSVVTGVWTEAFF. CDR3 DNA sequence: TGCAGCGTCGTAACAGGGGTGTGGACTGAAGCTTTCTTT. The whole variable domain, remainder taken from reference TRBV29-1 and TRBJ1-1, is SAVISQKPSRDICQRGTSLTIQCQVDSQVTMMFWYRQQPGQSLTLIATANQGSEATYESGFVIDKFPISRPNLTFSTLTVSNMSPEDSSIYLCSVVTGVWTEAFFGQGTRLTVV.

This chain uses TRBV30 with TRBJ1-2, with 10 bases aligning to TRBD1. V was clipped by 4 bases and J by 4 bases; unmatched bases: 6. The V gene's germline CDR1 is GTSNPN and CDR2 SVGIG (reference sequence). This CDR3 has 14 amino acids. The CDR3 sequence: CAWNLGTGAYGYTF. The CDR3 coding sequence is TGTGCCTGGAATTTGGGGACAGGGGCCTATGGCTACACCTTC.

This clone showed up just once. The chain employs TRBV7-9 and TRBJ2-7; D is ambiguous. This CDR3 is 12 amino acids long. The germline V gene encodes CDR1 SEHNR and CDR2 FQNEAQ (reference sequence). The V end was cut by 5 bases, the J end by 2 bases, with 7 bases between. The CDR3 nucleotides read TGTGCCAGCAGCCCACAAACCTACGAGCAGTACTTC. Protein: CASSPQTYEQYF.

The rearrangement joins TRBV28 to TRBJ2-7, with a tentative D call TRBD2 (5 bases). Germline CDR1 reads MDHEN; CDR2 reads SYDVKM. The CDR3 is 16 residues long. The ends were cut back, 7 bases at V and 2 bases at J, with 21 bases in the middle. The CDR3 region is CASTPSRRVFAYEQYF. CDR3 coding DNA: TGTGCCAGCACCCCTTCCCGGCGGGTCTTCGCCTACGAGCAGTACTTC.

This clone came up a few times. The chain joins TRBV9 to TRBJ2-7; tentatively, D is TRBD2 (6 bases). The CDR3 loop spans 13 amino acids. V was trimmed by 7 bases and J by 3 bases, leaving 14 bases between them. The V gene's germline CDR1 is SGDLS and CDR2 YYNGEE. CDR3 amino acids: CASGGTGVYEQYF. CDR3 DNA sequence: TGTGCCAGCGGGGGGACGGGCGTCTACGAGCAGTACTTC.

This chain joins TRBV5-1 and TRBJ2-1, with 11 bases fitting TRBD2. From germline, CDR1 is SGHRS and CDR2 YFSETQ. Trimming at V came to 7 bases and at J to 7 bases, leaving 10 bases not matched to a gene. This CDR3 has 15 residues. The CDR3 DNA sequence: TGCGCCAGCTTTATCACTAGCGGGGGCGAGAATGAGCAGTTCTTC. It encodes CASFITSGGENEQFF.

This clone has just a few counts. The identical CDR3 is also encoded by other nucleotide sequences in the sample. The chain uses TRBV24-1 and TRBJ2-5, with 7 bases identical to TRBD1. Germline V CDR1 and CDR2: KGHDR, SFDVKD. Trimming removed 2 bases from V and 5 bases from J; junction bases left unmatched: 7. This CDR3 is built from 15 residues. The chain's CDR3 is CATSDSTGSGETQYF. In DNA, the CDR3 is TGTGCCACCAGTGATTCGACAGGGTCGGGGGAGACCCAGTACTTC.